A selection of T cell receptor beta chains follows, all from one sample in a study of immune characterization of retroperitoneal liposarcoma. From the PCR reads, TCRdb called clonotypes with MiXCR, one entry per CDR3 protein. This sample carries roughly 9,300 distinct CDR3 sequences, around a third of them seen once, and the ten largest clones take less than 25%. The sequenced material came from tumor tissue. The source of these receptors is a male donor with retroperitoneal liposarcoma. The CDR3 runs from the conserved cysteine through the conserved F or W. The D gene is left open where the match is weak. Clone size is given for some rows only: seen once, a few or many times, or a class if the clone is expanded.

D: -
size: -
J: TRBJ2-1
V: TRBV7-8
CDR3: CASSFPRKGATYNEQFF

D: -
size: -
J: TRBJ2-5
V: TRBV6-1
CDR3: CASSALLPGETQYF

D: -
size: many
J: -
V: TRBV6-1
CDR3: CAASHFYEQYF

D: -
size: -
J: TRBJ2-1
V: TRBV7-9
CDR3: CASSTPGDEQFF

D: -
size: -
J: TRBJ1-6
V: TRBV9
CDR3: CASGTYNNSPLHF

D: -
size: few
J: TRBJ1-2
V: TRBV6-2/TRBV6-3
CDR3: CASRRDGGDGYTF

D: TRBD2
size: few
J: -
V: TRBV10-1
CDR3: CASSPSGSGEQYF

D: -
size: few
J: TRBJ2-7
V: TRBV14
CDR3: CASSRSFSSYEQYF

D: TRBD2
size: large
J: TRBJ2-1
V: TRBV6-1
CDR3: CASKRAGVRNEQFF

D: TRBD2
size: many
J: TRBJ2-1
V: TRBV12-3/TRBV12-4
CDR3: CASSLEAWTSGRANEQFF

D: -
size: few
J: -
V: TRBV6-1
CDR3: CASSHHDGSSYNEQYF

D: -
size: many
J: TRBJ2-1
V: TRBV4-1
CDR3: CASSQNVQGLEQFF

D: -
size: -
J: TRBJ2-1
V: TRBV11-2
CDR3: CASSPPRWGEQFF

D: TRBD2
size: -
J: TRBJ2-1
V: TRBV12-3/TRBV12-4
CDR3: CASRVGLAGQETQFF

D: -
size: -
J: TRBJ1-4
V: TRBV6-8
CDR3: CASRPPGTSNEKLFF

D: TRBD2
size: once
J: TRBJ2-5
V: TRBV7-2
CDR3: CASSVTSGATRETQYF

D: -
size: -
J: TRBJ2-1
V: TRBV6-1
CDR3: CASSHHDGSSYNEQFF

D: -
size: many
J: TRBJ2-1
V: TRBV7-2
CDR3: CASSNYDEQFF

D: -
size: -
J: TRBJ1-1
V: TRBV6-5
CDR3: CASSDGGARTEAFF

D: -
size: -
J: TRBJ1-1
V: TRBV6-1
CDR3: CASSETPFSEAFF

D: -
size: many
J: -
V: TRBV7-2
CDR3: CASSLAGDEQYF

D: -
size: few
J: TRBJ2-1
V: TRBV7-2
CDR3: CASSPWTISYEQFF

D: TRBD2
size: medium-sized
J: -
V: TRBV6-1
CDR3: CASSSPGTSSYNEQYF

D: -
size: -
J: -
V: TRBV6-5
CDR3: CASSHGVYEQYF

D: -
size: -
J: TRBJ2-1
V: TRBV6-2/TRBV6-3
CDR3: CTSSPPGVVSAGQFF

D: TRBD1
size: -
J: TRBJ2-3
V: TRBV6-5
CDR3: CASSYSEGGADTQYF

D: -
size: -
J: -
V: TRBV6-1
CDR3: CATRRQIYEQYF

D: -
size: few
J: TRBJ2-1
V: TRBV6-1
CDR3: CASSEAEEQFF

D: -
size: -
J: TRBJ2-1
V: TRBV12-3/TRBV12-4
CDR3: CASSFVNYNEQFF

D: TRBD1
size: few
J: -
V: TRBV7-6
CDR3: CASSLVSGQGPYEQYF

D: TRBD1
size: -
J: TRBJ1-1
V: TRBV6-6
CDR3: CASIGTGADTEAFF

D: TRBD1
size: -
J: TRBJ2-5
V: TRBV11-3
CDR3: CASSPPGQGADEQYF

D: TRBD2
size: -
J: TRBJ2-3
V: TRBV6-1
CDR3: CASRRWASGFSTDTQYF

D: -
size: medium-sized
J: -
V: TRBV7-2
CDR3: CASSPTGQNYEQYF

D: TRBD2
size: -
J: TRBJ2-1
V: TRBV10-1
CDR3: CASSGGGSYNEQFF

D: TRBD1
size: -
J: -
V: TRBV6-9
CDR3: CANGQGWAYEQYF

D: TRBD2
size: -
J: -
V: TRBV6-8
CDR3: CASSGEREAASYNEQFF

D: -
size: few
J: -
V: TRBV7-3
CDR3: CASSPGPIKGHEQYF

D: -
size: -
J: -
V: TRBV6-1
CDR3: CASSDDTYNEQYF

D: -
size: -
J: TRBJ2-6
V: TRBV6-1
CDR3: CASSSPSQDSGANVLTF